This T cell receptor beta chain comes out of a study of CD8+ T cells in alopecia areata. Whole-study context: Those patients who were treated received oral tofacitinib, which was given at 5 to 10 mg twice daily for moderate-to-severe alopecia areata. Study-level findings and limits: Persistence during tofacitinib was seen for many expanded lesional clones in scalp and blood.

Germline CDR1 SGHRS, CDR2 YFSETQ. CDR3 size: 18 residues. The V segment lost 0 bases and the J segment 0 bases; nucleotides outside the gene matches: 11. Note on this clone: Its specificity is not known.

Treatment reported: oral pan-JAK inhibitor, 5-10 mg twice daily. It was cDNA, reverse transcribed from extracted RNA, that served as the sequencing template. Using immunoSEQ multiplex PCR, the repertoire was profiled, and TCRdb retains in-frame clones only, with some absent. Of about 140,000 clones detected, about 88% appear once; the ten largest clones hold about 13%. The TCR sequence derives from a human donor with alopecia areata. The V and J genes are TRBV5-1 and TRBJ2-7; 8 bases are a match to TRBD1. The specimen comprised CD8+ T cells sorted from blood, sampled at week 4, from a patient treated with tofacitinib. CDR3: CASSLGTGTIGDSYEQYF. Written as DNA, the CDR3 is TGCGCCAGCAGCTTGGGGACAGGGACGATTGGAGACTCCTACGAGCAGTACTTC. Filled out from reference TRBV5-1 and TRBJ2-7, the complete variable domain reads KAGVTQTPRYLIKTRGQQVTLSCSPISGHRSVSWYQQTPGQGLQFLFEYFSETQRNKGNFPGRFSGRQFSNSRSEMNVSTLELGDSALYLCASSLGTGTIGDSYEQYFGPGTRLTVT.